Listed below are T cell receptor beta chains from one sample, sequenced in a study of T cell repertoires in cytomegalovirus infection. Using its own MiXCR run on the reads, TCRdb lists one record per CDR3 protein. The data show 150,000 to 200,000 distinct CDR3 sequences, 28% seen once. Sequencing was done on a sample of PBMCs. Every receptor here comes from a human donor in good health (CMV status not recorded). Some clones in this sample may be carry-over from other donors' samples. The CDR3 runs from the conserved cysteine through the conserved F or W. D genes are given only for firm matches. Size tells how often a clone was seen (once, few, many) or the class of an expanded clone, and some rows leave it out.

TRBV6-4	-	TRBJ1-5	few	15	TGTGCCAGCAGTGAAACACCAGATAGCAATCAGCCCCAGCATTTT	CASSETPDSNQPQHF
TRBV7-6	-	TRBJ1-4	few	14	TGTGCCAGCAGCTTAGGTCCAGGTATCGAAAAACTGTTTTTT	CASSLGPGIEKLFF
TRBV6-2/TRBV6-3	TRBD2	TRBJ2-7	-	16	TGTGCCAGCAGTTGGGGACTAGCGGACAGCTCCTACGAGCAGTACTTC	CASSWGLADSSYEQYF
TRBV12-3/TRBV12-4	-	TRBJ1-1	many	12	TGTGCCAGCAGTCCCGGGACACGGGAAGCTTTCTTT	CASSPGTREAFF
TRBV7-6	-	TRBJ2-7	-	14	TGTGCCAGCAGCTTCGGACAGTCGGCTGACGAGCAGTACTTC	CASSFGQSADEQYF
TRBV12-3/TRBV12-4	TRBD1	TRBJ1-1	few	15	TGTGCCAGCAGTTCGGGACAGACGTTGAACACTGAAGCTTTCTTT	CASSSGQTLNTEAFF
TRBV19	-	TRBJ2-1	-	11	TGTGCCAGTAGTATGGGAAATGAGCAGTTCTTC	CASSMGNEQFF
TRBV5-4	-	TRBJ2-3	-	16	TGTGCCAGCAGCCTCGACAGGACTAGTACCACAGATACGCAGTATTTT	CASSLDRTSTTDTQYF
TRBV12-3/TRBV12-4	-	TRBJ2-7	-	11	TGTGCCAGCAGGGGCGTCTACGAGCAGTACTTC	CASRGVYEQYF
TRBV11-2	-	TRBJ2-7	few	15	TGTGCCAGCAGCTTAGTTACGGGCCGCGCCTACGAGCAGTACTTC	CASSLVTGRAYEQYF
TRBV6-2/TRBV6-3	-	TRBJ2-7	few	14	TGTGCCAGCAGTCAATATCCCACTAGACCCGAGCAGTACTTC	CASSQYPTRPEQYF
TRBV19	TRBD1	TRBJ1-2	few	13	TGTGCCAGTGTCGGACAGGGCGGCTATGGCTACACCTTC	CASVGQGGYGYTF
TRBV19	TRBD2	TRBJ2-1	few	14	TGTGCCAGTAGTATTGGGGGAGGGCTGGATGAGCAGTTCTTC	CASSIGGGLDEQFF
TRBV6-4	-	TRBJ1-5	-	15	TGTGCCAGCAGTGACTCGCCCGAGGGCAATCAGCCCCAGCATTTT	CASSDSPEGNQPQHF
TRBV11-2	-	TRBJ2-7	-	13	TGTGCCAGCAGCTCCGACAGTCCCTATGAGCAGTACTTC	CASSSDSPYEQYF
TRBV12-3/TRBV12-4	-	TRBJ1-1	-	12	TGTGCCAGCAGTCCTAAGGGGACAAAAGCTTTCTTT	CASSPKGTKAFF
TRBV29-1	-	TRBJ2-3	-	10	TGCAGCGTTAGGCCCTATGAGGAGTATTTT	CSVRPYEEYF
TRBV7-2	-	TRBJ2-7	-	14	TGTGCCAGCAGCCGCCCCGATACAGGGTACGAGCAGTACTTC	CASSRPDTGYEQYF
TRBV27	-	TRBJ2-3	-	13	TGTGCCAGCAGTGCCGGGCCCGCGGATACGCAGTATTTT	CASSAGPADTQYF
TRBV7-2	TRBD2	TRBJ2-5	many	16	TGTGCCAGCAGCTTAGGGAGTGGAGCGGGGCAAGAGACCCAGTACTTC	CASSLGSGAGQETQYF
TRBV3-1	-	TRBJ1-3	-	15	TGTGCCAGCAGCCGAAGTCATGCTTCTGGAAACACCATATATTTT	CASSRSHASGNTIYF
TRBV12-3/TRBV12-4	-	TRBJ1-1	-	13	TGTGCCAGCGCCTGGGGGATGAACACTGAAGCTTTCTTT	CASAWGMNTEAFF
TRBV5-6	TRBD1	TRBJ1-1	-	13	TGTGCCAGCAGCCGTATAGGGACAGATGAAGCTTTCTTT	CASSRIGTDEAFF
TRBV5-3	TRBD1	TRBJ1-2	-	14	TGTGCCAGCAGCGCCGGGACAGGGAACTATGGCTACACCTTC	CASSAGTGNYGYTF
TRBV6-2/TRBV6-3	-	TRBJ1-1	few	17	TGTGCCAGCTTTTACGACCCGACAGGCTTTATGAACACTGAAGCTTTCTTT	CASFYDPTGFMNTEAFF
TRBV7-9	-	TRBJ2-3	few	14	TGTGCCAGCAGCTTAACCGGGACCACAGATACGCAGTATTTT	CASSLTGTTDTQYF
TRBV29-1	TRBD1	TRBJ1-5	-	13	TGCAGCACGCGGACAGGCCCCAATCAGCCCCAGCATTTT	CSTRTGPNQPQHF
TRBV6-6	-	TRBJ2-7	-	13	TGTGCCAGCACTTCGGAGGTGGGCTACGAGCAGTACTTC	CASTSEVGYEQYF
TRBV29-1	-	TRBJ1-1	-	14	TGCAGCGTTGCACCGGGGCCCTCGGACACTGAAGCTTTCTTT	CSVAPGPSDTEAFF
TRBV10-3	TRBD1	TRBJ2-5	few	12	TGTGCCATCCGCGGGACAGGAGAGACCCAGTACTTC	CAIRGTGETQYF
TRBV6-2/TRBV6-3	-	TRBJ2-1	-	15	TGTGCCAGCAGCTACCCCCGGGGGCTGAACAATGAGCAGTTCTTC	CASSYPRGLNNEQFF
TRBV5-5	-	TRBJ2-3	-	14	TGTGCCAGCAGCTTTGGGCAGACCACAGATACGCAGTATTTT	CASSFGQTTDTQYF
TRBV7-2	-	TRBJ1-2	many	13	TGTGCCAGCAGCCCGGGTGTGACGGAAGGCTACACCTTC	CASSPGVTEGYTF
TRBV29-1	TRBD1	TRBJ1-1	-	13	TGCAGCGTTGCTACTATTCCGGGACAGCAAGCTTTCTTT	CSVATIPGQQAFF
TRBV6-5	TRBD1	TRBJ1-1	few	14	TGTGCCAGCAGTCACAGGGGGCGAGACACTGAAGCTTTCTTT	CASSHRGRDTEAFF
TRBV5-1	TRBD1	TRBJ2-5	-	16	TGCGCCAGCAGCTTGGGACCGACAGGGCCGGGGGAGACCCAGTACTTC	CASSLGPTGPGETQYF